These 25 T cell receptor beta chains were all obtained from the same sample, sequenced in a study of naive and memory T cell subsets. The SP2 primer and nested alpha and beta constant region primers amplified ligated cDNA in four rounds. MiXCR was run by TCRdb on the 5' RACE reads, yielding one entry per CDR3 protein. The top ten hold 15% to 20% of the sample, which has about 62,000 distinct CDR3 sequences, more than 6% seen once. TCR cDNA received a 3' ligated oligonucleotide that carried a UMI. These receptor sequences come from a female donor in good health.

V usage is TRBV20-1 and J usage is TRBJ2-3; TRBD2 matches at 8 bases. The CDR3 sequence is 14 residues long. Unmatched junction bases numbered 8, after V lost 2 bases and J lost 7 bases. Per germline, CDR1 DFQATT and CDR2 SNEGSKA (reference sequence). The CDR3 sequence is CSARLAGWPYTQYF. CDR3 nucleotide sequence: TGCAGTGCTAGACTAGCGGGTTGGCCCTATACGCAGTATTTT.

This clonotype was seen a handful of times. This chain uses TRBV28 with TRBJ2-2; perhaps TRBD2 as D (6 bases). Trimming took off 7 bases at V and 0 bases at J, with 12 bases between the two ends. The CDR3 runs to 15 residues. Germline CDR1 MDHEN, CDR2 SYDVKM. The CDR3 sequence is CASKGLLANTGELFF. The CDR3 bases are TGTGCCAGCAAGGGACTCCTAGCGAACACCGGGGAGCTGTTTTTT.

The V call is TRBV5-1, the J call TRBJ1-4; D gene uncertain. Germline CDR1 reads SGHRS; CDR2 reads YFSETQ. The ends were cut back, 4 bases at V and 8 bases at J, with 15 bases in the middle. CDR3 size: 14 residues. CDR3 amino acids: CASSPGDGDEKLFF. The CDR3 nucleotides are TGCGCCAGCAGCCCCGGAGACGGAGACGAAAAACTGTTTTTT.

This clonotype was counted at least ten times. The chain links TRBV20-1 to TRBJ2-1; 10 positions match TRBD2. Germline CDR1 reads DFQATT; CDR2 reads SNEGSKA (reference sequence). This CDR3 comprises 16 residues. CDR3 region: CRVSSGSELGDNEQFF. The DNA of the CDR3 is TGCAGAGTATCTAGCGGGAGTGAACTAGGGGACAATGAGCAGTTCTTC.

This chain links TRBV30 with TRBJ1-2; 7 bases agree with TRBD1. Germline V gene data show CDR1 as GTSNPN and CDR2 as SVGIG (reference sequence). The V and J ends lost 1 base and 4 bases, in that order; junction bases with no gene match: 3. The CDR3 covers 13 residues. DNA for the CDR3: TGTGCCTGGAGTGGACAGGGAGGCTATGGCTACACCTTC. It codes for CAWSGQGGYGYTF.

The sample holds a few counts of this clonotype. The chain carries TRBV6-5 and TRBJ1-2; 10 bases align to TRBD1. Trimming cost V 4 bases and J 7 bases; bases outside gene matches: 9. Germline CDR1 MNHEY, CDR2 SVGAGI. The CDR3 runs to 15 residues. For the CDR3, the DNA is TGTGCCAGCAGTTCGACGGACAGGGGGTTGCGTGGCTACACCTTC. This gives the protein CASSSTDRGLRGYTF.

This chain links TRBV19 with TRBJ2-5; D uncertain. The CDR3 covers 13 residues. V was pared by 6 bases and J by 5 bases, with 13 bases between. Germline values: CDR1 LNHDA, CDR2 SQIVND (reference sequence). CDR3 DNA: TGTGCCAGTAGCCCCCCCTACGACGAGACCCAGTACTTC. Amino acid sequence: CASSPPYDETQYF.

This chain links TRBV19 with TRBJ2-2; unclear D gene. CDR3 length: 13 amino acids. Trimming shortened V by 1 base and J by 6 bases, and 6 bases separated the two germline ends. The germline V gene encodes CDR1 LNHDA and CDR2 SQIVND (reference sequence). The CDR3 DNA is TGTGCCAGTAGTATAGCAAGGGCCGGGGAGCTGTTTTTT. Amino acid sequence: CASSIARAGELFF. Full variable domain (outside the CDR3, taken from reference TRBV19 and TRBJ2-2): DGGITQSPKYLFRKEGQNVTLSCEQNLNHDAMYWYRQDPGQGLRLIYYSQIVNDFQKGDIAEGYSVSREKKESFPLTVTSAQKNPTAFYLCASSIARAGELFFGEGSRLTVL.

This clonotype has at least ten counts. CDR3 residues: CASRSRVNEQFF. CDR3 nucleotides: TGTGCCAGCAGGTCCAGGGTAAATGAGCAGTTCTTC. The chain joins TRBV6-2 or TRBV6-3 to TRBJ2-1; a weak D match, TRBD1 (5 bases). V lost 6 bases and J 7 bases, leaving 10 bases between the germline ends. CDR1 is MNHEY, CDR2 SVGEGT, per germline. The CDR3 runs 12 residues.

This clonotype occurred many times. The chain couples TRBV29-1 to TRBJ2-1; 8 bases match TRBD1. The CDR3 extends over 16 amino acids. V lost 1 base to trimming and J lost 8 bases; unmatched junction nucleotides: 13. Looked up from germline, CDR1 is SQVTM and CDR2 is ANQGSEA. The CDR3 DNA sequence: TGCAGCGTTGAAGTTACTAGAACAGGGGGAAGGGATGAGCAGTTCTTC. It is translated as CSVEVTRTGGRDEQFF.

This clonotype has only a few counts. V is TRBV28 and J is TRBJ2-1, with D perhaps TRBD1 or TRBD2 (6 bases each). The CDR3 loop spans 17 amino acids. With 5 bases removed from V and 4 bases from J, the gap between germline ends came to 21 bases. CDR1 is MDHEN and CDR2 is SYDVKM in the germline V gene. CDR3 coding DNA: TGTGCCAGCAGTCCCGACATTCGGGGGCCGGGGTACAATGAGCAGTTCTTC. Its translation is CASSPDIRGPGYNEQFF. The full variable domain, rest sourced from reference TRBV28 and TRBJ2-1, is DVKVTQSSRYLVKRTGEKVFLECVQDMDHENMFWYRQDPGLGLRLIYFSYDVKMKEKGDIPEGYSVSREKKERFSLILESASTNQTSMYLCASSPDIRGPGYNEQFFGPGTRLTVL.

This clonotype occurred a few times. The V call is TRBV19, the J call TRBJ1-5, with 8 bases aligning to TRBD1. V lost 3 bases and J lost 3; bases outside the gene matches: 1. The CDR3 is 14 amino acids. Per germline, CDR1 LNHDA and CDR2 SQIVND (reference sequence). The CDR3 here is CASSIRGPNQPQHF. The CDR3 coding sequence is TGTGCCAGTAGTATCAGGGGGCCCAATCAGCCCCAGCATTTT. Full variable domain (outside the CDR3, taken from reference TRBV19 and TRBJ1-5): DGGITQSPKYLFRKEGQNVTLSCEQNLNHDAMYWYRQDPGQGLRLIYYSQIVNDFQKGDIAEGYSVSREKKESFPLTVTSAQKNPTAFYLCASSIRGPNQPQHFGDGTRLSIL.

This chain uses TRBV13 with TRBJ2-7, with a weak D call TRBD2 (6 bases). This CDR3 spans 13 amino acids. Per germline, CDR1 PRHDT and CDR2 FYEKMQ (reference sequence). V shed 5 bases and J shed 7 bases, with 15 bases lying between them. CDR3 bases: TGTGCCAGCAGCCGAGTACTAGCTCGGGAGCAGTACTTC. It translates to CASSRVLAREQYF.

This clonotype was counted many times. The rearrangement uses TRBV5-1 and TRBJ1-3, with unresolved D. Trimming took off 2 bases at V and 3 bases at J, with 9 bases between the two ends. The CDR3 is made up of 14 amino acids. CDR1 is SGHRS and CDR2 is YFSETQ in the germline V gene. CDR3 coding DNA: TGCGCCAGCAGCTTCGGGGAGCATGGAAACACCATATATTTT. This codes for CASSFGEHGNTIYF.

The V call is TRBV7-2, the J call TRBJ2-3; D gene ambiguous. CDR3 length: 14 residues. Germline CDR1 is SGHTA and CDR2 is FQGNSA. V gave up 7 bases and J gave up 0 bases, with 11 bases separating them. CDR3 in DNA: TGTGCCAGCACTCGCCGGCTAAGCACAGATACGCAGTATTTT. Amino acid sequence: CASTRRLSTDTQYF.

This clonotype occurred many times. The CDR3 protein is CASSFGLAGYNEQFF. For the CDR3, the DNA is TGTGCCAGCAGCTTCGGACTAGCGGGATACAATGAGCAGTTCTTC. V and J are TRBV7-9 and TRBJ2-1, with 12 bases aligning to TRBD2. V trimming: 3 bases; J trimming: 4 bases; junction bases outside the gene matches: 1. This CDR3 is 15 amino acids long. Germline V gene sequence: CDR1 SEHNR, CDR2 FQNEAQ (reference sequence).

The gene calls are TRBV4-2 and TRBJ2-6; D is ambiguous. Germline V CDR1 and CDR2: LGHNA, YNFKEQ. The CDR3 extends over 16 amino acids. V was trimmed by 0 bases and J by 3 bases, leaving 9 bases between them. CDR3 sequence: CASSQDWSGGANVLTF. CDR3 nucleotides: TGTGCCAGCAGCCAAGATTGGTCTGGTGGGGCCAACGTCCTGACTTTC.

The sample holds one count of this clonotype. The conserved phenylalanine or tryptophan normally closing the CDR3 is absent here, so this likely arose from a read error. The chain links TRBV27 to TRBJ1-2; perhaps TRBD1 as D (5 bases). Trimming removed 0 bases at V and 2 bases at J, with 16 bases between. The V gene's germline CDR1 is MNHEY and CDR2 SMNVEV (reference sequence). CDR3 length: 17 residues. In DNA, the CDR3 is TGTGCCAGCAGTTTATCCGGGGGAAAAGGAGTCAACTATGGCTACACCCTC. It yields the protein CASSLSGGKGVNYGYTL.

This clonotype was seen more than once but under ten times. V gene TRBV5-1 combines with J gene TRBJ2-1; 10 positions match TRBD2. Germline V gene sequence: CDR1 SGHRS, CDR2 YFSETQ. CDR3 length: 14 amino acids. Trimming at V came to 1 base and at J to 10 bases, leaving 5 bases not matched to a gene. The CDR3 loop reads CASSLSGTSEEQFF. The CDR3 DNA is TGCGCCAGCAGCTTGTCTGGGACTAGCGAAGAGCAGTTCTTC.

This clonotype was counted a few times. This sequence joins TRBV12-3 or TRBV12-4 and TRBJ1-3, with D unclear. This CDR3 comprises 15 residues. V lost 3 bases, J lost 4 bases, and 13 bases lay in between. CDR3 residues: CASSFSSNKGNTIYF. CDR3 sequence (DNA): TGTGCCAGCAGTTTCTCCAGCAACAAGGGAAACACCATATATTTT.

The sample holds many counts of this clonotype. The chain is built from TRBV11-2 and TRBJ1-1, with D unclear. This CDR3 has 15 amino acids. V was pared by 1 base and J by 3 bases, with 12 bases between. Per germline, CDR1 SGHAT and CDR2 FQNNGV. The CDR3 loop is CASSLVGGRDTEAFF. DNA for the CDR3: TGTGCCAGCAGCTTAGTAGGCGGGCGAGACACTGAAGCTTTCTTT.

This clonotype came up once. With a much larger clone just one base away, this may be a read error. CDR3 region: CASSSYHGTTNTRELFF. DNA of the CDR3: TGTGCCAGCAGCTCATATCACGGAACTACTAACACCAGGGAGCTGTTTTTT. This sequence joins TRBV11-2 and TRBJ2-2; D unresolved. The CDR3 loop spans 17 amino acids. The germline V gene has CDR1 SGHAT and CDR2 FQNNGV.

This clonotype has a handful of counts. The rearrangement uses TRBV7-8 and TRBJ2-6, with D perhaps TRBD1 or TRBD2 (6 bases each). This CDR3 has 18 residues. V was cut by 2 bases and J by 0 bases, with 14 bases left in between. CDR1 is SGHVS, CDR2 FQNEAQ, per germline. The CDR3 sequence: CASSLFSGATSGANVLTF. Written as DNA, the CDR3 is TGTGCCAGCAGCTTATTTTCGGGGGCCACCTCTGGGGCCAACGTCCTGACTTTC.

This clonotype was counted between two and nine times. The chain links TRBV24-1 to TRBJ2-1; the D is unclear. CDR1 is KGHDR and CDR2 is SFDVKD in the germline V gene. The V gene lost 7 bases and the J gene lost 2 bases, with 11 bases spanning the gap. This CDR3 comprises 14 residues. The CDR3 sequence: CATSDTTTYNEQFF. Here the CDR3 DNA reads TGTGCCACCAGCGACACCACTACCTACAATGAGCAGTTCTTC.

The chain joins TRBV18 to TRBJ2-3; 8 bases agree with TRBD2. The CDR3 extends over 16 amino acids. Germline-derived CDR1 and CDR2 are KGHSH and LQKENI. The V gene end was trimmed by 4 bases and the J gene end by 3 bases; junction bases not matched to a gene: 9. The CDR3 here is CASSLAGLGGTDTQYF. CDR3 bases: TGTGCCAGCTCACTAGCGGGACTAGGAGGAACAGATACGCAGTATTTT.